Listed below are T cell receptor beta chains from one sample, sequenced in a study of T-cell reconstitution after alpha-beta-depleted transplantation in children. TCRdb re-called the PCR reads with MiXCR, one entry per CDR3 protein. The table lists a few hundred thousand distinct CDR3 sequences, 9% to 12% of them singletons. Here the sequenced sample was PBMCs from the stem cell graft donor, taken from the stem cell graft. The receptors were sampled from a human donor who donated a stem cell graft to a child with acute lymphoblastic leukemia. The CDR3 runs from the conserved cysteine through the conserved F or W. D genes are given only for firm matches. A row's size may be missing; if present it is once, few, many or a size class.

V,size,D,J,CDR3,DNA
TRBV20-1,many,TRBD2,TRBJ2-1,CSARPLAGYNEQFF,TGCAGTGCTAGACCCCTAGCGGGGTACAATGAGCAGTTCTTC
TRBV4-1,few,.,TRBJ2-7,CASSLERRAGEQYF,TGCGCCAGCAGCCTAGAGCGGCGGGCCGGGGAGCAGTACTTC
TRBV12-3/TRBV12-4,few,.,TRBJ2-2,CASSTGLDTGELFF,TGTGCCAGCAGTACGGGACTCGACACCGGGGAGCTGTTTTTT
TRBV4-2,few,TRBD1,TRBJ1-2,CASSQDLGGQGNYGYTF,TGTGCCAGCAGCCAAGATCTAGGGGGACAGGGTAACTATGGCTACACCTTC
TRBV29-1,.,.,TRBJ2-7,CSVRSSYEQYF,TGCAGCGTGAGGTCCTCCTACGAGCAGTACTTC
TRBV5-1,few,.,TRBJ2-5,CASSSGTFQETQYF,TGCGCCAGCAGCTCCGGGACGTTCCAAGAGACCCAGTACTTC
TRBV20-1,many,.,TRBJ2-1,CSAYEPGNEQFF,TGCAGTGCCTATGAACCGGGTAATGAGCAGTTCTTC
TRBV4-3,.,.,TRBJ2-7,CASSQVVGPTHEQYF,TGCGCCAGCAGCCAAGTGGTGGGCCCAACCCACGAGCAGTACTTC
TRBV24-1,few,TRBD1,TRBJ1-4,CATSDLMAGGEEKLFF,TGTGCCACCAGTGATTTGATGGCAGGGGGCGAGGAAAAACTGTTTTTT
TRBV29-1,few,TRBD1,TRBJ1-1,CSGGQGQSATEAFF,TGCAGCGGCGGACAGGGGCAAAGTGCCACTGAAGCTTTCTTT
TRBV20-1,few,.,TRBJ2-3,CSLDLDTDTQYF,TGCAGTCTAGATCTGGACACAGATACGCAGTATTTT
TRBV5-1,few,.,TRBJ2-2,CASRQFKGTRTGELFF,TGCGCCAGCAGACAATTCAAGGGGACAAGGACCGGGGAGCTGTTTTTT
TRBV4-2,many,.,TRBJ1-1,CASSQLPRTTEAFF,TGTGCCAGCAGCCAACTACCCCGGACGACTGAAGCTTTCTTT
TRBV7-9,.,.,TRBJ1-6,CASSLFGDEDNSPLHF,TGTGCCAGCAGCTTGTTCGGGGACGAGGATAATTCACCCCTCCACTTT
TRBV5-1,.,TRBD2,TRBJ2-3,CASSDGTSGSLGTDTQYF,TGCGCCAGCAGCGACGGGACTAGCGGGAGCCTCGGCACAGATACGCAGTATTTT
TRBV5-1,many,TRBD1,TRBJ1-1,CASSLEGARFTEAFF,TGCGCCAGCAGCTTGGAGGGGGCGCGGTTCACTGAAGCTTTCTTT
TRBV20-1,.,TRBD1,TRBJ1-6,CSASGQGYNSPLHF,TGCAGTGCTAGTGGACAGGGGTATAATTCACCCCTCCACTTT
TRBV27,.,TRBD2,TRBJ2-5,CASGTSGIETQYF,TGTGCCAGCGGGACTAGCGGGATTGAGACCCAGTACTTC
TRBV12-3/TRBV12-4,.,.,TRBJ1-1,CASRIGRLNTEAFF,TGTGCCAGCAGAATCGGACGGCTGAACACTGAAGCTTTCTTT
TRBV27,few,TRBD1,TRBJ2-1,CASSSTGGGYNEQFF,TGTGCCAGCAGTTCGACAGGGGGGGGATACAATGAGCAGTTCTTC
TRBV29-1,.,TRBD1,TRBJ2-7,CSVVFQGAEYF,TGCAGCGTTGTGTTCCAGGGGGCTGAGTACTTC
TRBV4-3,few,.,TRBJ2-2,CASSQTTLGSGELFF,TGCGCCAGCAGCCAAACTACCTTGGGATCCGGGGAGCTGTTTTTT
TRBV4-3,.,.,TRBJ1-4,CASSQEYPPTNEKLFF,TGCGCCAGCAGCCAAGAATACCCCCCAACTAATGAAAAACTGTTTTTT
TRBV4-2,once,.,TRBJ2-1,CASSQDITVDEQFF,TGTGCCAGCAGCCAAGATATCACGGTAGATGAGCAGTTCTTC
TRBV9,.,TRBD2,TRBJ2-1,CASSESWLSGRALEQFF,TGTGCCAGCAGCGAGTCATGGTTGTCCGGGAGGGCCCTTGAGCAGTTCTTC
TRBV12-3/TRBV12-4,many,.,TRBJ2-3,CASSFALWDTQYF,TGTGCCAGCAGTTTCGCGTTGTGGGATACGCAGTATTTT
TRBV5-1,many,.,TRBJ2-3,CASSLDGQRTDTQYF,TGCGCCAGCAGCTTGGATGGACAGAGGACAGATACGCAGTATTTT
TRBV20-1,.,TRBD1,TRBJ2-7,CCARSPLGQGDHYEQYF,TGCTGTGCTAGGTCACCTCTTGGACAGGGCGACCACTACGAGCAGTACTTC
TRBV5-1,.,TRBD2,TRBJ2-3,CASSHGGTTPSTDTQYF,TGCGCCAGCAGCCATGGGGGGACTACCCCAAGCACAGATACGCAGTATTTT
TRBV28,.,.,TRBJ2-1,CASSKGLTYNEQFF,TGTGCCAGCAGTAAGGGGCTCACCTACAATGAGCAGTTCTTC
TRBV28,few,TRBD1,TRBJ1-1,CASSSPTGGGTEAFF,TGTGCCAGCAGTTCCCCGACAGGGGGTGGCACTGAAGCTTTCTTT
TRBV20-1,few,TRBD2,TRBJ2-3,CSAYSPAGGPEADTQYF,TGCAGTGCTTATAGTCCAGCGGGAGGGCCGGAAGCAGATACGCAGTATTTT
TRBV18,few,.,TRBJ2-5,CASSPQGPEETQYF,TGTGCCAGCTCACCGCAGGGACCAGAAGAGACCCAGTACTTC
TRBV20-1,.,TRBD2,TRBJ2-7,CSAWGGVAGNQYEQYF,TGCAGTGCCTGGGGCGGGGTAGCGGGGAACCAATACGAGCAGTACTTC
TRBV7-7,few,.,TRBJ2-1,CASSLVGSDEQFF,TGTGCTAGCAGCTTAGTCGGGAGCGATGAGCAGTTCTTC
TRBV5-1,.,TRBD2,TRBJ2-1,CASSLGVAGDDEQFF,TGCGCCAGCAGCTTGGGAGTAGCGGGAGATGATGAGCAGTTCTTC
TRBV25-1,.,TRBD1,TRBJ2-2,CASSVRQGNTGELFF,TGTGCCAGCAGTGTCCGACAGGGGAACACCGGGGAGCTGTTTTTT
TRBV4-3,many,.,TRBJ2-7,CASSQDPGNEQYF,TGCGCCAGCAGCCAAGACCCAGGGAACGAGCAGTACTTC
TRBV4-3,many,TRBD1,TRBJ2-1,CASSPQGDRGMLNEQFF,TGCGCCAGCAGCCCCCAGGGGGACAGGGGAATGCTAAATGAGCAGTTCTTC
TRBV10-3,few,TRBD1,TRBJ2-7,CAISERDRIGDEQYF,TGTGCCATCAGTGAGAGGGACAGGATCGGCGACGAGCAGTACTTC
TRBV4-1,few,.,TRBJ2-7,CASSQDYRTVSYEQYF,TGCGCCAGCAGCCAAGATTACCGGACAGTCTCCTACGAGCAGTACTTC
TRBV7-6,.,TRBD2,TRBJ2-1,CASSLGSREGPYFEQFF,TGTGCCAGCAGCTTAGGGTCGCGGGAGGGGCCCTATTTTGAGCAGTTCTTC
TRBV5-1,few,.,TRBJ2-5,CASSSSPQGSMETQYF,TGCGCCAGCAGCTCATCCCCGCAGGGCTCCATGGAGACCCAGTACTTC
TRBV20-1,.,TRBD2,TRBJ2-7,CSARGLLAGVRERNEQYF,TGCAGTGCTAGGGGTCTTCTAGCGGGAGTCAGGGAGAGGAACGAGCAGTACTTC
TRBV28,.,TRBD2,TRBJ2-7,CASSLIYDLAGGGYEPYEQYF,TGTGCCAGCAGTTTAATCTACGACCTAGCGGGAGGGGGTTACGAGCCCTACGAGCAGTACTTC
TRBV7-2,many,TRBD1,TRBJ2-2,CASSLVQGAGTGELFF,TGTGCCAGCAGCTTAGTACAGGGGGCAGGGACCGGGGAGCTGTTTTTT
TRBV4-1,few,TRBD2,TRBJ2-1,CASNVLAGAGDEQFF,TGCGCCAGCAATGTACTAGCGGGAGCTGGGGATGAGCAGTTCTTC
TRBV24-1,few,.,TRBJ2-7,CATVRAVPRCEQYF,TGTGCCACCGTCCGGGCCGTCCCCCGGTGCGAGCAGTACTTC
TRBV5-1,.,.,TRBJ2-5,CASSPTNPTTKETQYF,TGCGCCAGCAGCCCAACAAACCCGACCACCAAAGAGACCCAGTACTTC
TRBV18,.,.,TRBJ1-4,CASSLREREKLFF,TGTGCCAGCTCACTTCGGGAAAGAGAAAAACTGTTTTTT
TRBV19,.,TRBD1,TRBJ2-5,CASRNRGETQYF,TGTGCCAGTAGGAACAGGGGCGAGACCCAGTACTTC
TRBV2,.,.,TRBJ2-1,CASSEAGLAEQFF,TGTGCCAGCAGTGAAGCCGGGCTAGCGGAGCAGTTCTTC